A single sample is the source of the 28 T cell receptor beta chains below, sequenced in a study of cytomegalovirus exposure and HLA in healthy donors (dated by TCRdb to about 2017). Library method: the immunoSEQ multiplex PCR assay. For the multiplex PCR, a mixture combining 60 forward primers for TCR Vbeta segments and 13 reverse primers for TCR Jbeta segments was used. TCRdb carries this immuneACCESS record with in-frame sequences only. Its versions omit some clonotypes, under half of them owing to an unresolved V gene in the studies checked, with the rest unexplained. A total of roughly 180,000 clones appear in this sample, roughly four fifths of them only once. The ten largest clones represent around 2% of the sample. The sample consisted of PBMCs. The receptors shown here come from a woman aged 18-30 years in good health and CMV-seropositive.

This clone was observed a handful of times. The V and J genes are TRBV11-2 and TRBJ1-3, with D perhaps TRBD1 (6 bases). Germline assignment: CDR1 SGHAT and CDR2 FQNNGV. V was trimmed by 6 bases and J by 0 bases, leaving 15 bases between them. The CDR3 has 16 amino acids. CDR3 sequence reads: CASSSVRGHSGNTIYF. For the CDR3, the DNA is TGTGCCAGCAGTTCAGTCCGGGGACACTCTGGAAACACCATATATTTT.

V is TRBV7-9 and J is TRBJ1-2; unclear D gene. Between the trimmed V and J ends, which lost 5 bases and 7 bases, there was a span of 14 bases. CDR1 is SEHNR and CDR2 is FQNEAQ in the germline V gene (reference sequence). This CDR3 is built from 13 residues. In DNA form, the CDR3 reads TGTGCCAGCAGCCCTACCAACGTGGTTGGCTACACCTTC. This gives the protein CASSPTNVVGYTF.

This sequence joins TRBV19 and TRBJ1-4; a weak D match, TRBD1 (5 bases). CDR1 is LNHDA, CDR2 SQIVND, per germline (reference sequence). CDR3 size: 13 residues. The V and J ends lost 8 bases and 0 bases respectively, with 7 bases between them. CDR3: CASRQTTNEKLFF. CDR3 coding DNA: TGTGCCAGTCGACAGACAACTAATGAAAAACTGTTTTTT. The full variable domain, in which reference TRBV19 and TRBJ1-4 provide the parts outside the CDR3, is DGGITQSPKYLFRKEGQNVTLSCEQNLNHDAMYWYRQDPGQGLRLIYYSQIVNDFQKGDIAEGYSVSREKKESFPLTVTSAQKNPTAFYLCASRQTTNEKLFFGSGTQLSVL.

This clone was seen only once. The chain couples TRBV6-5 to TRBJ2-7; D gene uncertain. The CDR3 length is 13 residues. Germline V gene data show CDR1 as MNHEY and CDR2 as SVGAGI. V dropped 4 bases and J dropped 3 bases, with 10 bases sitting between them. The CDR3 sequence is CASSSQSNYEQYF. CDR3 nucleotide sequence: TGTGCCAGCAGTTCACAGTCGAACTACGAGCAGTACTTC.

This clone was seen a few times. This chain uses TRBV4-2 with TRBJ1-2, with D perhaps matching TRBD1 (6 bases). The V gene lost 3 bases and the J gene lost 6 bases, with 8 bases spanning the gap. There are 12 residues in the CDR3. Germline V lookup: CDR1 LGHNA, CDR2 YNFKEQ. The CDR3 nucleotides read TGTGCCAGCAGCCAGAACAGGGATGGCTACACCTTC. It codes for CASSQNRDGYTF.

The rearrangement joins TRBV27 to TRBJ2-7, with D perhaps matching TRBD1 (6 bases). V was shortened by 3 bases and J by 3 bases, with 12 bases between the two germline ends. Germline-derived CDR1 and CDR2 are MNHEY and SMNVEV (reference sequence). The CDR3 loop spans 14 amino acids. CDR3 residues: CASSFQGRGYEQYF. DNA of the CDR3: TGTGCCAGCAGTTTTCAGGGGAGAGGCTACGAGCAGTACTTC.

The chain has TRBV4-1 and TRBJ2-1, with 9 bases identical to TRBD1. After removal of 3 bases from V and 7 bases from J, the junction contained 10 bases not matched to a gene. The CDR3 is made up of 16 amino acids. CDR1 is MGHRA and CDR2 is YSYEKL in the germline V gene. CDR3 region: CASSHSPGQGRNEQFF. CDR3 nucleotide sequence: TGCGCCAGCAGCCACTCTCCTGGACAGGGGCGGAATGAGCAGTTCTTC.

The rearrangement joins TRBV11-2 to TRBJ1-6; possible D gene TRBD1, 6 bases. CDR3 length: 15 amino acids. The V end was cut by 5 bases, the J end by 11 bases, with 19 bases between. Germline CDR1 and CDR2: SGHAT and FQNNGV. The CDR3 nucleotides are TGTGCCAGCAGCCCAGGGGTAGGGGGATGGCCACCCCTCCACTTT. Translated, it gives CASSPGVGGWPPLHF.

This chain connects TRBV9 to TRBJ1-4, with D possibly TRBD1 on 6 matching bases. CDR1 is SGDLS and CDR2 is YYNGEE in the germline V gene. This CDR3 spans 14 amino acids. V was clipped by 0 bases and J by 7 bases, with 10 bases between them. CDR3 sequence reads: CASSVAQGFEKLFF. The CDR3, as DNA: TGTGCCAGCAGCGTAGCACAGGGTTTTGAAAAACTGTTTTTT.

This rearrangement joins TRBV7-7 to TRBJ1-6; D gene unclear. Trimming left V 2 bases short and J 8 bases short, with 7 bases between. The CDR3 is made up of 13 amino acids. CDR1 and CDR2 from the germline V gene are SSHAT and FNYEAQ (reference sequence). Here the CDR3 DNA reads TGTGCCAGCAGCTTAACGTCAGATTCACCCCTCCACTTT. Its protein product is CASSLTSDSPLHF.

This clone was detected a few times. The chain links TRBV7-6 to TRBJ1-1; no definite D call. CDR3 length: 13 residues. Per the germline V gene, CDR1 is SGHVS and CDR2 is FNYEAQ. Trimming removed 5 bases from V and 4 bases from J, with 11 bases in between. In DNA form, the CDR3 reads TGTGCCAGCAGCCCCGATTTGAGCACTGAAGCTTTCTTT. Amino acids: CASSPDLSTEAFF.

V and J are TRBV5-5 and TRBJ1-6; no reliable D call. V shed 4 bases and J shed 14 bases, with 19 bases lying between them. The CDR3 has 14 residues. CDR1 is SGHKS, CDR2 YYEKEE, per germline (reference sequence). CDR3 DNA sequence: TGTGCCAGCAGCCTTGCTCCCACGGAGAGGGCCCTCCACTTT. Its protein product is CASSLAPTERALHF.

This chain uses TRBV5-6 with TRBJ1-6; D ambiguous. Trimming pared 4 bases from V and 4 bases from J, leaving 12 bases between. The CDR3 sequence is 15 residues long. Germline V gene sequence: CDR1 SGHDT, CDR2 YYEEEE. CDR3: CASSVWLAYNSPLHF. CDR3 sequence (DNA): TGTGCCAGCAGCGTGTGGTTAGCTTATAATTCACCCCTCCACTTT.

This clone was detected once. The chain has TRBV11-3 and TRBJ2-1, with TRBD2 identical over 13 bases. V lost 1 base, J lost 9 bases, and 6 bases stayed unmatched. The length of the CDR3 is 16 residues. Germline CDR1 reads SGHNT; CDR2 reads YENEEA. The CDR3 sequence is CASSLATSGGAVEQFF. In DNA, the CDR3 is TGTGCCAGCAGCTTAGCTACTAGCGGGGGGGCGGTTGAGCAGTTCTTC.

This clone was counted a few times. V usage is TRBV19 and J usage is TRBJ1-5; 8 bases align to TRBD1. CDR3 length: 17 residues. The germline gives CDR1 LNHDA, CDR2 SQIVND (reference sequence). V trimming: 8 bases; J trimming: 0 bases; junction bases outside the gene matches: 12. CDR3 sequence (DNA): TGTGCCAGTGGGGGGCAGGGGGCGGATTATAGCAATCAGCCCCAGCATTTT. Translated: CASGGQGADYSNQPQHF.

In DNA form, the CDR3 reads TGTGCCAGCAGTGAATTGGACAGGGGCTATGGCTACACCTTC. Amino acids: CASSELDRGYGYTF. J is TRBJ1-2 and V is TRBV6-1; TRBD1 matches at 9 bases. The CDR3 consists of 14 residues. Germline-derived CDR1 and CDR2 are MNHNS and SASEGT. V shed 2 bases and J 4 bases; nucleotides not matched to a gene: 2.

This rearrangement joins TRBV6-5 to TRBJ1-5; tentatively, D is TRBD1 (6 bases). The germline gives CDR1 MNHEY, CDR2 SVGAGI. V shed 6 bases and J shed 3 bases, with 12 bases lying between them. The CDR3 contains 14 residues. The CDR3 sequence: CASRKAGANQPQHF. In DNA form, the CDR3 reads TGTGCCAGCAGAAAAGCGGGGGCCAATCAGCCCCAGCATTTT.

V gene TRBV6-1 combines with J gene TRBJ2-1; 7 nucleotides agree with TRBD2. The V segment lost 8 bases and the J segment 3 bases; nucleotides outside the gene matches: 4. CDR3 size: 13 residues. Germline V lookup: CDR1 MNHNS, CDR2 SASEGT. The CDR3 DNA is TGTGCCAGCCGGCGCGGGGGCTACAATGAGCAGTTCTTC. Its protein product is CASRRGGYNEQFF.

The chain carries TRBV4-1 and TRBJ1-1, with D perhaps TRBD1 (6 bases). This CDR3 has 15 residues. CDR1 MGHRA and CDR2 YSYEKL come from the germline V gene. V was pared by 2 bases and J by 5 bases, with 15 bases between. The CDR3 region is CASSQLVQGGTEAFF. CDR3 DNA sequence: TGCGCCAGCAGCCAACTTGTACAGGGCGGAACTGAAGCTTTCTTT.

The chain carries TRBV6-1 and TRBJ1-2; D gene unclear. The germline V gene encodes CDR1 MNHNS and CDR2 SASEGT. With 6 bases removed from V and 0 bases from J, the gap between germline ends came to 11 bases. CDR3 size: 14 residues. DNA of the CDR3: TGTGCCAGCAGGGGCCCGAATCCTAACTATGGCTACACCTTC. Translated, it gives CASRGPNPNYGYTF.

This chain joins TRBV19 and TRBJ1-5, with a weak D call TRBD1 (5 bases). V gave up 7 bases and J gave up 10 bases, with 14 bases separating them. CDR1 is LNHDA, CDR2 SQIVND, per germline (reference sequence). This CDR3 has 12 residues. The chain's CDR3 is CASKGMFEPQHF. For the CDR3, the DNA is TGTGCCAGTAAGGGGATGTTTGAACCCCAGCATTTT.

The chain links TRBV27 to TRBJ1-1; 7 bases fit TRBD1. The CDR3 extends over 13 amino acids. The germline V gene has CDR1 MNHEY and CDR2 SMNVEV (reference sequence). V was pared by 6 bases and J by 4 bases, with 5 bases of the junction left unmatched. The CDR3 DNA reads TGTGCCAGCAGCTACAGGGGTCTCACTGAAGCTTTCTTT. Residues: CASSYRGLTEAFF.

The J gene is TRBJ1-5, the V gene TRBV30; D is possibly TRBD1 (5 bases). The CDR3 is 13 amino acids. Trimming removed 4 bases at V and 4 bases at J, with 11 bases between. Per germline, CDR1 GTSNPN and CDR2 SVGIG (reference sequence). The CDR3 spells CAWNNGGNQPQHF. The DNA of the CDR3 is TGTGCCTGGAACAATGGGGGGAATCAGCCCCAGCATTTT.

V usage is TRBV2 and J usage is TRBJ2-1, with D tentatively TRBD1 (5 bases). This CDR3 has 11 residues. Trimming stripped 6 bases from V and 7 bases from J, with 7 bases between. Germline lookup yields CDR1 SNHLY and CDR2 FYNNEI. CDR3 region: CASRKGNEQFF. DNA of the CDR3: TGTGCCAGCAGAAAGGGGAATGAGCAGTTCTTC.

This clone was counted a single time. The chain carries TRBV18 and TRBJ2-3, with TRBD2 matching over 9 bases. Germline CDR1 is KGHSH and CDR2 is LQKENI. V lost 2 bases, J lost 2 bases, and 14 bases stayed unmatched. The CDR3 is 19 amino acids. The chain's CDR3 is CASSPASGIPRVPTDTQYF. In DNA, the CDR3 is TGTGCCAGCTCACCAGCTAGCGGGATCCCTCGGGTCCCCACAGATACGCAGTATTTT.

This chain connects TRBV30 to TRBJ1-1; D not resolved. This CDR3 has 11 residues. The V and J ends lost 0 bases and 11 bases respectively, with 10 bases between them. Germline V gives CDR1 GTSNPN, CDR2 SVGIG (reference sequence). CDR3 region: CAWSVAIGAFF. The CDR3 coding sequence is TGTGCCTGGAGTGTGGCGATCGGGGCTTTCTTT.

This rearrangement joins TRBV30 to TRBJ2-3; D gene uncertain. The CDR3 sequence is 11 residues long. V was pared by 3 bases and J by 4 bases, with 5 bases between. CDR1 and CDR2 (germline): GTSNPN, SVGIG (reference sequence). CDR3 sequence reads: CAWRQADTQYF. The CDR3 nucleotides read TGTGCCTGGAGGCAGGCAGATACGCAGTATTTT.

V usage is TRBV15 and J usage is TRBJ2-7, with 12 bases aligning to TRBD2. The length of the CDR3 is 15 residues. Germline CDR1 reads LNHNV; CDR2 reads YYDKDF (reference sequence). Trimming took 3 bases from V and 0 from J; bases not matched to a gene: 0. This CDR3 reads CATSRTSGGSYEQYV. The CDR3, as DNA: TGTGCCACCAGCAGGACTAGCGGGGGCTCCTACGAGCAGTACGTC.